This T cell receptor beta chain was documented in a study of OX40 agonist ivuxolimab in advanced cancers. The wider study: 40% to 50% of patients had received prior checkpoint inhibitor therapy.

Cycle 7 day 1, cycle 4 day 1, and baseline were the timepoints at which blood was sampled. J gave up 1 base and V 3 bases, and 10 bases lay outside the gene matches. The CDR3 length is 18 residues. Germline lookup yields CDR1 LGHNA and CDR2 YNFKEQ. Using immunoSEQ multiplex PCR, the repertoire was profiled, and TCRdb retains in-frame clones only, with some absent. Here the sample spans tens of thousands of clones, approximately 87% being singletons. The TCR was taken from an adult with an advanced solid tumor such as melanoma, head and neck, liver or kidney cancer. This specimen consisted of CD4+ or CD8+ T cells sorted from blood, obtained in a trial of the OX40 agonist ivuxolimab. The chain links TRBV4-2 to TRBJ2-1, with 9 bases aligning to TRBD2. The CDR3 coding sequence is TGTGCCAGCAGCCACGCGAAGGGGCGGGGGGGATCCTACAATGAGCAGTTCTTC. Its translation is CASSHAKGRGGSYNEQFF.